This T cell receptor (beta chain) was recorded in a study of cytomegalovirus exposure and HLA in healthy donors. Germline V gives CDR1 SEHNR, CDR2 FQNEAQ (reference sequence). This CDR3 has 11 amino acids. V was shortened by 6 bases and J by 8 bases, with 10 bases between the two germline ends. Regarding the study as a whole: Association of 17,000 or so TCR beta sequences with HLA alleles was found at 0.05 false discovery rate in a later analysis. There were some V segments, including TRBV6-2 and TRBV6-3, excluded as indistinguishable. In a later analysis, the majority of CMV-associated beta chains seemingly showed HLA restriction.

Researchers ran the PCR with 60 Vbeta and 13 Jbeta primers. TCRdb's table, derived via immunoSEQ multiplex PCR, lists solely in-frame clones and lacks some. The table shows tens of thousands of clones, with approximately 80% occurring only once. Concerning this clone: Antigen specificity is unknown.

This sequence joins TRBV7-9 and TRBJ1-1; D is perhaps TRBD1 (5 bases). Sequenced: PBMCs. This receptor was taken from a man aged 45-65 years in good health and CMV-seropositive. For the CDR3, the DNA is TGTGCCAGCAGAGGGGTTAAGGAAGCTTTCTTT. Translating it yields CASRGVKEAFF.